This TCR beta chain was identified in a study of shared clonotypes between healthy human individuals. Whole-study findings and limits: Sorted-subset sequencing was shown by rarefaction to be incomplete despite large depth.

Per the germline V gene, CDR1 is MGHRA and CDR2 is YSYEKL. The V gene lost 0 bases and the J gene lost 1 base, with 10 bases spanning the gap. CDR3 size: 17 residues. A remark on this clone: Its antigen is unknown.

On sorted subsets, replicate PCRs used approximately 200 ng DNA, or about 30,000 T cell genomes. TCRdb keeps only in-frame clones here, not all; method: immunoSEQ multiplex PCR. Here the sample spans 2 million to 2.5 million clones, around 95% being singletons. Researchers partitioned CD4+ cells into CD45RA+ naive and CD45RA-negative memory subsets. Sequenced material: naive CD4+ T cells sorted from blood. Subset noted: CD45RA+ positively selected. The chain recombines TRBV4-1 with TRBJ1-6, with D unresolved. The source of this sequence is a man aged 18 to 29 in good health. CDR3: CASSQDPVSSYNSPLHF. The CDR3 DNA reads TGCGCCAGCAGCCAAGACCCCGTTTCATCCTATAATTCACCCCTCCACTTT.